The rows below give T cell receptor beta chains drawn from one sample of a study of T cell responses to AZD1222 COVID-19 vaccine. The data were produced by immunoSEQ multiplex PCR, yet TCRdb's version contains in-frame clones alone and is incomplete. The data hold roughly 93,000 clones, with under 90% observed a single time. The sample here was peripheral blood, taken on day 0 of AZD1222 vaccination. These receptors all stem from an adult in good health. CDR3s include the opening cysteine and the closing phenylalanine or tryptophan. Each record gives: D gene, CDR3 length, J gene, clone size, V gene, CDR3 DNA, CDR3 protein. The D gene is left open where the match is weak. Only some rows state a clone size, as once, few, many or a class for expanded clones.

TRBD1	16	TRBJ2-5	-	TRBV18	TGTGCCAGCTCACCACCGGGACAGGGTACGGGGGAGACCCAGTACTTC	CASSPPGQGTGETQYF
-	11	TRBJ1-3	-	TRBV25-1	TGTGCCAGCAGTGAATTAGACACCATATATTTT	CASSELDTIYF
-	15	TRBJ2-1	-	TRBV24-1	TGTGCCACCAGTGATTTTGCGCGGGGTGGGAATGAGCAGTTCTTC	CATSDFARGGNEQFF
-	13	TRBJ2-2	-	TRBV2	TGTGCCAGCAGGACAGTGAACACCGGGGAGCTGTTTTTT	CASRTVNTGELFF
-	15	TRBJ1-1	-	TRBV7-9	TGTGCCAGCAGCCCATGGTCCCGGGAGACGACTGAAGCTTTCTTT	CASSPWSRETTEAFF
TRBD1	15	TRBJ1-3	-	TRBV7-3	TGTGCCAGCAGCCCACAGGGGCAGGCTGGAAACACCATATATTTT	CASSPQGQAGNTIYF
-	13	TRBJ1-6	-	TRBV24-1	TGTGCCACCCCCTTAAGGAGCTACTCACCCCTCCACTTT	CATPLRSYSPLHF
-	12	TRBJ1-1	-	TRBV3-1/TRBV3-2	TGTGCCAGCAGCCACCTGACGGGAGGAGCTTTCTTT	CASSHLTGGAFF
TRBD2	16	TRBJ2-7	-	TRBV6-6	TGTGCCAGCAGCCCGGCCGTGACTAGCGGCTCCTACGAGCAGTACTTC	CASSPAVTSGSYEQYF
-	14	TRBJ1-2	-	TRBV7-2	TGTGCCAGCAGCTTAGTCTGGGACACCTATGGCTACACCTTC	CASSLVWDTYGYTF
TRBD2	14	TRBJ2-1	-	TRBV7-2	TGTGCCAGCAGCTTGAGCGGGAGTATTAATGAGCAGTTCTTC	CASSLSGSINEQFF
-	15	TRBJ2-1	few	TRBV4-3	TGCGCCAGCAGCCAAGATTGGCAGGGGTACAATGAGCAGTTCTTC	CASSQDWQGYNEQFF
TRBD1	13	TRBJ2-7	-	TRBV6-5	TGTGCCACAGGGGAACAGGGGCCCTACGAGCAGTACTTC	CATGEQGPYEQYF
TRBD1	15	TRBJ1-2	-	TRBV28	TGTGCCAGCAGTCTACTGACAGGGGATGACTATGGCTACACCTTC	CASSLLTGDDYGYTF
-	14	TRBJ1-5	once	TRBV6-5	TGTGCCAGCCAGCCGCAGAGAAGCAATCAGCCCCAGCATTTT	CASQPQRSNQPQHF
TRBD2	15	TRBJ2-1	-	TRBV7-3	TGTGCCAGCAGCATCGGGACTAGCACCTACAATGAGCAGTTCTTC	CASSIGTSTYNEQFF
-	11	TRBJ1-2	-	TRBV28	TGTGCCAGCCTTAACTTGGGTGGCTACACCTTC	CASLNLGGYTF
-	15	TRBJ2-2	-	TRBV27	TGTGCCAGCAGTTTTGGGCAGGGGAACACCGGGGAGCTGTTTTTT	CASSFGQGNTGELFF
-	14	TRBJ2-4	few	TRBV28	TGTGCCAGCAGCAACCCTAAGGCCAAAAACATTCAGTACTTC	CASSNPKAKNIQYF
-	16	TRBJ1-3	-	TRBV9	TGTGCCAGCAGCGTTCACAACGGAGACTCTGGAAACACCATATATTTT	CASSVHNGDSGNTIYF
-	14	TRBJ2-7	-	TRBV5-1	TGCGCCAGCAGCCAGGACCCGAGCTCCTACGAGCAGTACTTC	CASSQDPSSYEQYF
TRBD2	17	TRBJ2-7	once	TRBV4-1	TGCGCCAGCAGCCCTAGGGATAGCGGGAGAAACTCCTACGAGCAGTACTTC	CASSPRDSGRNSYEQYF
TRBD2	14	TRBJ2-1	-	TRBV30	TGTGCCTGTAGCGGGACTAGCGGGTACAATGAGCAGTTCTTC	CACSGTSGYNEQFF
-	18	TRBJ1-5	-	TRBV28	TGTGCCAGCAAAGCGAGCCGTCTATGGAAAAATAGCAATCAGCCCCAGCATTTT	CASKASRLWKNSNQPQHF
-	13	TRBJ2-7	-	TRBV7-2	TGTGCCAGCAGCTCCGGACCCTCAGGCGAGCAGTACTTC	CASSSGPSGEQYF